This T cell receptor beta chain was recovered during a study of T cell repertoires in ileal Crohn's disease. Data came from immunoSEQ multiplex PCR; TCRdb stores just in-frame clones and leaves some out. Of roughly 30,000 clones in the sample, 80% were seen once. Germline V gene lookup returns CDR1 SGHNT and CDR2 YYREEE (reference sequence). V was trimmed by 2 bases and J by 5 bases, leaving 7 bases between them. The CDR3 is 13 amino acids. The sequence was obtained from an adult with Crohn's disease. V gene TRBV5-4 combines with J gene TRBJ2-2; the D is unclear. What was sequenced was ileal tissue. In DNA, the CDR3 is TGTGCCAGCAGCTTAGCGCGGACCGGGGAGCTGTTTTTT. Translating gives CASSLARTGELFF.